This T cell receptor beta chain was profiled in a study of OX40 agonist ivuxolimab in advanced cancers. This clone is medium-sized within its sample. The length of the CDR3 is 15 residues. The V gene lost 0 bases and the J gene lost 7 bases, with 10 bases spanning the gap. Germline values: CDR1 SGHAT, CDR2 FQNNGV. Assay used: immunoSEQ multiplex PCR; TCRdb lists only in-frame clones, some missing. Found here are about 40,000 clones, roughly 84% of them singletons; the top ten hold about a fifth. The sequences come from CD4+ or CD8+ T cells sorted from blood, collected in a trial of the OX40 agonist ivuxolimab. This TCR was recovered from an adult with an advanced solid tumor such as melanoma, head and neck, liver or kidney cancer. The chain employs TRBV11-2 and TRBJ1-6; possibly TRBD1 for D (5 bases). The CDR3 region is CASSLDTGGNSPLHF. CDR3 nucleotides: TGTGCCAGCAGCTTAGATACAGGAGGGAATTCACCCCTCCACTTT.